This entry features one T cell receptor beta chain sequence. The table came from immunoSEQ multiplex PCR; TCRdb's copy has only in-frame clones and leaves some out. The data contain around 3,500 clones, around 79% of them singletons. The CDR3 is made up of 13 amino acids. Germline lookup yields CDR1 MNHEY and CDR2 SVGAGI. Trimming removed 6 bases at V and 5 bases at J, with 10 bases between. The entry originates in a study of PD-1 blockade in mismatch repair-deficient tumors. In the study overall: All were previously treated, progressing patients with 12 mismatch repair-deficient cancer types.

Time point noted: archival surgical resection tumor tissue. Mismatch repair deficiency was confirmed in all patients, by PCR or immunohistochemistry. Sequenced tumor came from stored surgical resections of a few responders. This material consisted of primary tumor tissue, taken from a patient treated with pembrolizumab. The chain joins TRBV6-5 to TRBJ1-4, with unresolved D. This clonotype was obtained from an adult with mismatch repair-deficient cancer. The CDR3 loop reads CASSLNTNEKLFF. CDR3 nucleotide sequence: TGTGCCAGCAGCCTGAACACAAATGAAAAACTGTTTTTT.